This T cell receptor (beta chain) emerged from a study of blood T cell repertoires in COVID-19. Study at large: Sites in the United States, Italy and Spain provided acute and convalescent COVID-19 samples. PBMCs, B-cell-depleted T cells, or T cells provided the cDNA or gDNA that made up the material.

Original analysis: Cell counts per sample came from amplifying reference gene primers. Sequencing used immunoSEQ multiplex PCR; TCRdb keeps in-frame clones, though not all of them. The V and J calls and clone size are taken from that table; D and trimming were inferred from the DNA. The sample has 70,000 to 95,000 clones; approximately 82% are singletons. V lost 0 bases to trimming and J lost 4 bases, with 14 bases between them. The CDR3 is 16 amino acids. Germline values: CDR1 SGHKS, CDR2 YYEKEE (reference sequence). Material for sequencing was peripheral blood. The chain combines TRBV5-5 with TRBJ2-1; D might be TRBD2 (6 bases). The TCR was taken from a woman aged 45-65 years with acute or convalescent COVID-19. In nucleotides, the CDR3 is TGTGCCAGCAGCTTGGGTCCAGCGGGCCCTTACAATGAGCAGTTCTTC. Protein sequence: CASSLGPAGPYNEQFF.